Sequencing of this T cell receptor (beta chain) was carried out in a study of cytomegalovirus exposure and HLA in healthy donors. At the level of the study: Early release data held roughly 90 million unique TCRs from HLA-typed donors. Broader study findings: Some public TCRs appeared in many individuals, while most sequences were rare.

Both 60 Vbeta primers and 13 Jbeta primers went into the PCR. TCRdb's table, derived via immunoSEQ multiplex PCR, lists solely in-frame clones and lacks some. The profile shows over 150,000 clones, approximately 90% of them singletons. A note on this clone: Its antigen remains unknown.

Germline CDR1 and CDR2: MGHRA and YSYEKL. The CDR3 sequence is 17 residues long. Trimming stripped 0 bases from V and 5 bases from J, with 19 bases between. Sequencing input: PBMCs. The origin of this receptor is a woman between 25 and 40 years old in good health and CMV-seronegative. The chain has TRBV4-1 and TRBJ1-2; no clear D gene. CDR3 DNA sequence: TGCGCCAGCAGCCAAGATCGCCCGGGTGCCTCTAGGTATGGCTACACCTTC. It yields the protein CASSQDRPGASRYGYTF.